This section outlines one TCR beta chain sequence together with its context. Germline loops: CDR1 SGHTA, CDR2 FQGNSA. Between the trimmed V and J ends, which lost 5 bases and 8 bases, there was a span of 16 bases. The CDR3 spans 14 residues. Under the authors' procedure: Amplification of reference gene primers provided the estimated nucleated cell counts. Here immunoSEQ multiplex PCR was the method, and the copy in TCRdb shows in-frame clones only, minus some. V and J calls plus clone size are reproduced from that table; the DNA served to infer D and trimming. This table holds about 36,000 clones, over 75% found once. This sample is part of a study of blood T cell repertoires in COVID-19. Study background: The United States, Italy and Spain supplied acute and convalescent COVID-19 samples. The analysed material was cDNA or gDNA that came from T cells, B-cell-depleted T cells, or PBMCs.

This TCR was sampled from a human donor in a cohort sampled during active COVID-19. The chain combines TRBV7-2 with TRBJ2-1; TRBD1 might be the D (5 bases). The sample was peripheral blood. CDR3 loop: CASSPDTFRHEQFF. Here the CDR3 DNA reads TGTGCCAGCAGCCCGGACACCTTCCGGCATGAGCAGTTCTTC.